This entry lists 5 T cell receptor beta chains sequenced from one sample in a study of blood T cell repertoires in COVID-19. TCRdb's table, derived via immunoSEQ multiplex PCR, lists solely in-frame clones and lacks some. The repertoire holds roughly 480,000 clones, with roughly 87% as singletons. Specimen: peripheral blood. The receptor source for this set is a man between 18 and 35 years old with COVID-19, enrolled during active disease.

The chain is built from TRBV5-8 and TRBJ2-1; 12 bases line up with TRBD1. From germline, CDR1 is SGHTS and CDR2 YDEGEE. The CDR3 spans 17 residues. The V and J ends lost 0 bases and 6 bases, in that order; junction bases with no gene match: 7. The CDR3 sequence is CASSLAVGTGGANEQFF. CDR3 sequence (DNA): TGTGCCAGCAGCTTGGCGGTAGGGACAGGGGGCGCCAATGAGCAGTTCTTC.

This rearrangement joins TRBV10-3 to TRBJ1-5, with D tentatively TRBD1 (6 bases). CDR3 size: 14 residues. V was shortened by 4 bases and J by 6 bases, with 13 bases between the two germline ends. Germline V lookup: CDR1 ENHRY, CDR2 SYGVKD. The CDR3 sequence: CAISVSGDSQPQHF. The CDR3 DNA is TGTGCCATCAGTGTGTCAGGGGATAGTCAGCCCCAGCATTTT.

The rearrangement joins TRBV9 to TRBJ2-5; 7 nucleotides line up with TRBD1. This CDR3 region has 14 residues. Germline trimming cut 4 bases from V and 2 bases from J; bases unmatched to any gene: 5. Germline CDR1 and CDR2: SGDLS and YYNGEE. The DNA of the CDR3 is TGTGCCAGCAGCCCACGGGGACAGCAAGAGACCCAGTACTTC. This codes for CASSPRGQQETQYF.

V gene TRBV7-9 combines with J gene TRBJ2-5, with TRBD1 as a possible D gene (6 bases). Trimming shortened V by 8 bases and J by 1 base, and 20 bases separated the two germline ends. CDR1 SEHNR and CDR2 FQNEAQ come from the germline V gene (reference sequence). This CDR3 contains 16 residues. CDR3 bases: TGTGCCAGCCGGCCCTGGACCGGGACAATCCAAGAGACCCAGTACTTC. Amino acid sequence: CASRPWTGTIQETQYF.

The chain's CDR3 is CASTRMLTSPYF. In DNA form, the CDR3 reads TGTGCCAGCACCAGGATGTTGACTAGCCCGTATTTT. The rearrangement joins TRBV6-5 to TRBJ2-3; 7 bases fit TRBD2. Losses at the gene ends were 7 bases for V and 14 bases for J; bases not matched to a gene: 12. Germline CDR1 and CDR2: MNHEY and SVGAGI. The CDR3 has 12 residues.